Listed below are T cell receptor beta chains from one sample, sequenced in a study of T cell responses to AZD1222 COVID-19 vaccine. Only in-frame clones appear in the TCRdb table, and some are missing; sequencing was by immunoSEQ multiplex PCR. The sample records over 120,000 clones, roughly 89% being singletons. The sequenced sample was peripheral blood, obtained on day 0 of AZD1222 vaccination. These receptors were taken from an adult in good health. Both conserved end residues are part of each CDR3. The order of the fields is V gene, J gene, D gene, clone size, CDR3 protein, CDR3 DNA. A D gene is named only where the DNA matches it firmly. Clone size is shown for a subset of rows, as once, few, many or a class of expanded clone.

v_gene: TRBV11-2; j_gene: TRBJ2-5; d_gene: -; abundance: -; CDR3aa: CASSLLPGQLQETQYF; CDR3nt: TGTGCCAGCAGCTTACTACCGGGACAACTACAAGAGACCCAGTACTTC
v_gene: TRBV7-2; j_gene: TRBJ1-1; d_gene: -; abundance: -; CDR3aa: CASSFHWEPMNTEAFF; CDR3nt: TGTGCCAGCAGCTTCCATTGGGAGCCCATGAACACTGAAGCTTTCTTT
v_gene: TRBV20-1; j_gene: TRBJ1-2; d_gene: -; abundance: -; CDR3aa: CSARRASRHTF; CDR3nt: TGCAGTGCTAGACGGGCCTCGCGTCACACCTTC
v_gene: TRBV28; j_gene: TRBJ2-5; d_gene: -; abundance: -; CDR3aa: CASMEGWETQYF; CDR3nt: TGTGCCAGCATGGAGGGTTGGGAGACCCAGTACTTC
v_gene: TRBV2; j_gene: TRBJ2-2; d_gene: -; abundance: -; CDR3aa: CASSVMGKVTGELFF; CDR3nt: TGTGCCAGCAGTGTGATGGGGAAGGTCACCGGGGAGCTGTTTTTT
v_gene: TRBV6-5; j_gene: TRBJ1-5; d_gene: -; abundance: -; CDR3aa: CASTRAGGESQPQHF; CDR3nt: TGTGCCAGCACCAGAGCGGGGGGCGAAAGTCAGCCCCAGCATTTT
v_gene: TRBV9; j_gene: TRBJ2-3; d_gene: -; abundance: -; CDR3aa: CASSVAQLDTQYF; CDR3nt: TGTGCCAGCAGCGTAGCTCAACTAGATACGCAGTATTTT
v_gene: TRBV28; j_gene: TRBJ2-3; d_gene: -; abundance: -; CDR3aa: CASSHGGTLSTDTQYF; CDR3nt: TGTGCCAGCAGCCATGGTGGCACTCTCAGCACAGATACGCAGTATTTT
v_gene: TRBV7-9; j_gene: TRBJ2-2; d_gene: -; abundance: -; CDR3aa: CASLGGTGELFF; CDR3nt: TGTGCCAGCCTGGGCGGCACCGGGGAGCTGTTTTTT
v_gene: TRBV6-4; j_gene: TRBJ2-2; d_gene: -; abundance: -; CDR3aa: CASSDSRNTGELFF; CDR3nt: TGTGCCAGCAGTGACAGCAGGAACACCGGGGAGCTGTTTTTT
v_gene: TRBV7-9; j_gene: TRBJ2-2; d_gene: -; abundance: -; CDR3aa: CASSRTDPVTGELFF; CDR3nt: TGTGCCAGCAGCCGCACGGACCCTGTCACCGGGGAGCTGTTTTTT
v_gene: TRBV5-1; j_gene: TRBJ2-7; d_gene: -; abundance: -; CDR3aa: CASSSQVVGNEQYF; CDR3nt: TGCGCCAGCAGCTCACAGGTGGTAGGGAACGAGCAGTACTTC
v_gene: TRBV6-2/TRBV6-3; j_gene: TRBJ2-7; d_gene: -; abundance: -; CDR3aa: CASSSDKNYEQYF; CDR3nt: TGTGCCAGCAGCTCGGACAAGAACTACGAGCAGTACTTC
v_gene: TRBV19; j_gene: TRBJ2-2; d_gene: -; abundance: -; CDR3aa: CASSIDPNTGELFF; CDR3nt: TGTGCCAGTAGTATCGACCCGAACACCGGGGAGCTGTTTTTT
v_gene: TRBV4-1; j_gene: TRBJ2-4; d_gene: TRBD2; abundance: -; CDR3aa: CASSQDWEGMGKNIQYF; CDR3nt: TGCGCCAGCAGCCAAGATTGGGAGGGAATGGGCAAAAACATTCAGTACTTC
v_gene: TRBV6-2/TRBV6-3; j_gene: TRBJ2-1; d_gene: -; abundance: -; CDR3aa: CASSYPNLDFRFF; CDR3nt: TGTGCCAGCAGTTATCCAAATCTAGATTTTCGGTTCTTC
v_gene: TRBV2; j_gene: TRBJ2-2; d_gene: -; abundance: -; CDR3aa: CASIGTLAGELFF; CDR3nt: TGTGCCAGCATTGGCACTCTCGCCGGGGAGCTGTTTTTT
v_gene: TRBV10-3; j_gene: TRBJ2-1; d_gene: -; abundance: -; CDR3aa: CAISEFLAGPNTYNEQFF; CDR3nt: TGTGCCATCAGTGAGTTTTTGGCAGGCCCTAATACATACAATGAGCAGTTCTTC
v_gene: TRBV2; j_gene: TRBJ2-7; d_gene: -; abundance: -; CDR3aa: CASSGGYEQYF; CDR3nt: TGTGCCAGCAGTGGGGGCTACGAGCAGTACTTC
v_gene: TRBV9; j_gene: TRBJ1-2; d_gene: -; abundance: -; CDR3aa: CASSGPSRTVGYTF; CDR3nt: TGTGCCAGCAGCGGCCCTTCTCGGACGGTTGGCTACACCTTC
v_gene: TRBV28; j_gene: TRBJ1-5; d_gene: -; abundance: -; CDR3aa: CASYEAGAGQPQHF; CDR3nt: TGTGCCAGCTACGAAGCGGGGGCAGGACAGCCCCAGCATTTT
v_gene: TRBV2; j_gene: TRBJ1-5; d_gene: -; abundance: once; CDR3aa: CASSVGEDQPQHF; CDR3nt: TGTGCCAGCAGTGTGGGGGAAGATCAGCCCCAGCATTTT
v_gene: TRBV28; j_gene: TRBJ2-7; d_gene: TRBD1; abundance: -; CDR3aa: CASSLTPGQGTLDEQYF; CDR3nt: TGTGCCAGCAGTTTAACCCCGGGACAGGGAACGTTGGACGAGCAGTACTTC
v_gene: TRBV28; j_gene: TRBJ1-5; d_gene: -; abundance: once; CDR3aa: CASQGLVRQPQHF; CDR3nt: TGTGCCAGCCAGGGGCTAGTTCGGCAGCCCCAGCATTTT
v_gene: TRBV29-1; j_gene: TRBJ2-1; d_gene: -; abundance: once; CDR3aa: CSVDVAPSSYNEQFF; CDR3nt: TGCAGCGTTGATGTGGCTCCTAGCTCCTACAATGAGCAGTTCTTC
v_gene: TRBV27; j_gene: TRBJ1-2; d_gene: TRBD1; abundance: -; CDR3aa: CASSLIPGGNYGYTF; CDR3nt: TGTGCCAGCAGTTTAATCCCAGGGGGGAACTATGGCTACACCTTC
v_gene: TRBV6-5; j_gene: TRBJ1-1; d_gene: -; abundance: -; CDR3aa: CASSYGGRPNTEAFF; CDR3nt: TGTGCCAGCAGTTACGGAGGCAGGCCGAACACTGAAGCTTTCTTT
v_gene: TRBV3-1/TRBV3-2; j_gene: TRBJ2-1; d_gene: -; abundance: -; CDR3aa: CASSRRYNEQFF; CDR3nt: TGTGCCAGCAGCCGAAGATACAATGAGCAGTTCTTC
v_gene: TRBV6-1; j_gene: TRBJ1-5; d_gene: -; abundance: -; CDR3aa: CASSAVRDNVAFYSNQPQHF; CDR3nt: TGTGCCAGCAGTGCAGTCCGGGACAATGTGGCCTTTTATAGCAATCAGCCCCAGCATTTT
v_gene: TRBV5-1; j_gene: TRBJ1-4; d_gene: TRBD1; abundance: few; CDR3aa: CASSLAPQGGSEKLFF; CDR3nt: TGCGCCAGCAGCTTGGCCCCACAGGGGGGTAGCGAAAAACTGTTTTTT
v_gene: TRBV29-1; j_gene: TRBJ2-1; d_gene: TRBD2; abundance: -; CDR3aa: CSVGLAGGLSNEQFF; CDR3nt: TGCAGCGTTGGGCTAGCGGGAGGGCTCAGCAATGAGCAGTTCTTC
v_gene: TRBV7-2; j_gene: TRBJ1-2; d_gene: -; abundance: once; CDR3aa: CASSLLGTYGYTF; CDR3nt: TGTGCCAGCAGCCTCCTTGGGACCTATGGCTACACCTTC
v_gene: TRBV24-1; j_gene: TRBJ1-2; d_gene: TRBD1; abundance: few; CDR3aa: CATSDLLGQGKNYGYTF; CDR3nt: TGTGCCACCAGTGATCTCCTCGGACAGGGAAAAAACTATGGCTACACCTTC
v_gene: TRBV12-3/TRBV12-4; j_gene: TRBJ2-5; d_gene: -; abundance: -; CDR3aa: CASSFYGVETQYF; CDR3nt: TGTGCCAGCAGTTTTTATGGGGTCGAGACCCAGTACTTC
v_gene: TRBV18; j_gene: TRBJ1-2; d_gene: -; abundance: -; CDR3aa: CASSRGKDYGYTF; CDR3nt: TGTGCCAGCTCACGAGGAAAGGACTATGGCTACACCTTC
v_gene: TRBV7-2; j_gene: TRBJ2-7; d_gene: TRBD2; abundance: -; CDR3aa: CASSSGLAGVYEQYF; CDR3nt: TGTGCCAGCAGCTCGGGACTAGCGGGAGTCTACGAGCAGTACTTC
v_gene: TRBV5-1; j_gene: TRBJ2-7; d_gene: -; abundance: -; CDR3aa: CASTSKTSGTPYEQYF; CDR3nt: TGCGCCAGCACCTCAAAGACATCCGGGACACCCTACGAGCAGTACTTC
v_gene: TRBV7-9; j_gene: TRBJ1-2; d_gene: -; abundance: -; CDR3aa: CASSWPHQGYGYTF; CDR3nt: TGTGCCAGCAGCTGGCCCCACCAGGGCTATGGCTACACCTTC
v_gene: TRBV4-1; j_gene: TRBJ2-7; d_gene: TRBD1; abundance: once; CDR3aa: CASSLRDRVNEQYF; CDR3nt: TGCGCCAGCAGCCTCCGGGACAGGGTCAACGAGCAGTACTTC
v_gene: TRBV6-6; j_gene: TRBJ2-7; d_gene: TRBD2; abundance: -; CDR3aa: CASKPQGTSGKEQYF; CDR3nt: TGTGCCAGCAAACCACAAGGGACTAGCGGGAAAGAGCAGTACTTC
v_gene: TRBV5-1; j_gene: TRBJ2-1; d_gene: -; abundance: -; CDR3aa: CASSLERADDEQFF; CDR3nt: TGCGCCAGCAGCTTGGAGAGGGCGGACGATGAGCAGTTCTTC
v_gene: TRBV5-6; j_gene: TRBJ1-2; d_gene: TRBD1; abundance: -; CDR3aa: CASSLALPMDRGYGYTF; CDR3nt: TGTGCCAGCAGCTTGGCCCTACCGATGGACAGGGGGTATGGCTACACCTTC
v_gene: TRBV18; j_gene: TRBJ2-5; d_gene: -; abundance: -; CDR3aa: CASSIGRAQETQYF; CDR3nt: TGTGCCAGCTCAATTGGACGTGCACAAGAGACCCAGTACTTC
v_gene: TRBV25-1; j_gene: TRBJ1-2; d_gene: -; abundance: -; CDR3aa: CASSEVISYGDHYGYTF; CDR3nt: TGTGCCAGCAGTGAAGTAATATCGTATGGGGATCACTATGGCTACACCTTC
v_gene: TRBV19; j_gene: TRBJ1-4; d_gene: -; abundance: -; CDR3aa: CASKRWEAATNEKLFF; CDR3nt: TGTGCCAGCAAACGGTGGGAGGCTGCAACTAATGAAAAACTGTTTTTT